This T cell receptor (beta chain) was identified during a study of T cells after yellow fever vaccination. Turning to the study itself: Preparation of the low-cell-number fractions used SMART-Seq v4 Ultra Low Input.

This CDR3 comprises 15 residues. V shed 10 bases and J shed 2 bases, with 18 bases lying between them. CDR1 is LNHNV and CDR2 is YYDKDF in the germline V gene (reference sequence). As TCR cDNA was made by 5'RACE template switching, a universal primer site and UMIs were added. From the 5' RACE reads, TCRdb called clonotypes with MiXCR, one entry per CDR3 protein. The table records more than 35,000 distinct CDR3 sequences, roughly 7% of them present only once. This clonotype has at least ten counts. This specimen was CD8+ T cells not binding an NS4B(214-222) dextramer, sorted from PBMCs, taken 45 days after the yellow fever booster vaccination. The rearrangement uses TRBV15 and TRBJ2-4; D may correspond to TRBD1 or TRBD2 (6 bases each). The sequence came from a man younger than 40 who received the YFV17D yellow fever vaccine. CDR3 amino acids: CASNAGTGSKNIQYF. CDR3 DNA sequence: TGTGCCAGTAACGCGGGAACAGGGTCCAAAAACATTCAGTACTTC.